This TCR beta chain emerged from a study of blood T cell repertoires in COVID-19. Study summary: In each case, the material was cDNA or gDNA derived from T cells, B-cell-depleted T cells, or PBMCs.

Per the study methods: Amplification from reference gene primers served as the basis for estimated nucleated cell counts. Assay: immunoSEQ multiplex PCR; the TCRdb copy retains only in-frame clones and omits some. V and J calls and clone size are those listed in that table; D and trimming were worked out from the DNA. The data contain roughly 110,000 clones, 70% to 80% of them singletons. Germline CDR1 reads SEHNR; CDR2 reads FQNEAQ (reference sequence). The CDR3 has 12 residues. Trimming took off 4 bases at V and 12 bases at J, with 13 bases between the two ends. Seattle researchers signed up patients amid active infection and tracked them longitudinally.

Material for sequencing was peripheral blood. The source of this sequence is a man older than 75 with COVID-19, enrolled during active disease. The genes are TRBV7-9 and TRBJ2-1, with TRBD2 as a possible D gene (6 bases). The CDR3 DNA reads TGTGCCAGCAGCTCGACTAGTCTACGGCAGTTCTTC. It is translated as CASSSTSLRQFF.